A single sample gave rise to the 7 T cell receptor beta chains below, sequenced in a study of T cells in Graves' hyperthyroidism and ophthalmopathy. Amplification of TCR beta CDR3 regions was performed using RNA transcripts as template. The HTBI primer set was used in a first-round RT-PCR of the TCR CDR3. TCRdb ran MiXCR on the multiplex PCR reads and lists one entry per CDR3 protein. The table lists 700,000 or so distinct CDR3 sequences, about a sixth of them singletons. Sequencing input: blood. These receptors originate from a man younger than 35 with Graves' hyperthyroidism.

This clonotype was seen at least ten times. This chain links TRBV2 with TRBJ1-5; D may be TRBD1 (6 bases). CDR1 and CDR2 from the germline V gene are SNHLY and FYNNEI. The CDR3 sequence is 16 residues long. V lost 7 bases and J 3 bases, leaving 19 bases between the germline ends. Here the CDR3 DNA reads TGTGCCAGCACGGGGCCGGGGGCCGTATCCAATCAGCCCCAGCATTTT. Encoded protein: CASTGPGAVSNQPQHF.

The chain links TRBV6-1 to TRBJ1-2; D is uncertain. The CDR3 spans 13 residues. Germline V gives CDR1 MNHNS, CDR2 SASEGT. Trimming cost V 1 base and J 4 bases, with 7 bases left between them. The CDR3 DNA is TGTGCCAGCAGTGAAGACACAAGCTATGGCTACACCTTC. This encodes CASSEDTSYGYTF.

This clonotype came up many times. This chain uses TRBV30 with TRBJ2-2; D not certain. This CDR3 has 13 amino acids. Germline CDR1 GTSNPN, CDR2 SVGIG (reference sequence). V lost 6 bases to trimming and J lost 7 bases, with 15 bases between them. The CDR3 sequence is CACPAPSGGELFF. The CDR3 coding sequence is TGTGCCTGCCCTGCACCTTCCGGCGGGGAGCTGTTTTTT.

This clonotype came up a few times. The CDR3 coding sequence is TGTGCCAGCAGTCTCGGGGCCCTGAGCAATCAGCCCCAGCATTTT. Translating it yields CASSLGALSNQPQHF. This chain connects TRBV16 to TRBJ1-5; D might be TRBD1 (5 bases). Trimming stripped 6 bases from V and 1 base from J, with 13 bases between. Germline CDR1 KGHSY, CDR2 FQNENV. The CDR3 contains 15 residues.

This clonotype was observed a handful of times. The junction shows a germline mismatch at one end, possibly a read error. The chain couples TRBV28 to TRBJ2-1; 9 positions agree with TRBD1. The CDR3 extends over 15 amino acids. The germline CDR1 and CDR2 sequences are MDHEN and SYDVKM. CDR3 coding DNA: TGTGCCAGCAGTTTAGGGACAGGGTATGACAATGGGCAGTTCTTC. Its translation is CASSLGTGYDNGQFF.

J is TRBJ2-1 and V is TRBV19; 11 positions match TRBD1. V shed 6 bases, J shed 9 bases, and the junction held 10 bases outside the gene matches. CDR1 and CDR2 from the germline V gene are LNHDA and SQIVND (reference sequence). This CDR3 region has 15 residues. DNA of the CDR3: TGTGCCAGTAGATTTGGGACAGGGGGAGAAAGTGAGCAGTTCTTC. This sequence encodes CASRFGTGGESEQFF. Combining the CDR3 with reference TRBV19 and TRBJ2-1 gives the whole variable domain DGGITQSPKYLFRKEGQNVTLSCEQNLNHDAMYWYRQDPGQGLRLIYYSQIVNDFQKGDIAEGYSVSREKKESFPLTVTSAQKNPTAFYLCASRFGTGGESEQFFGPGTRLTVL.

This clonotype was recorded a few times. This chain uses TRBV9 with TRBJ2-6; unclear D gene. The germline V and J ends were trimmed by 6 bases and 0 bases, with 10 bases remaining between them. The CDR3 loop spans 15 amino acids. Germline V gives CDR1 SGDLS, CDR2 YYNGEE. The CDR3 DNA is TGTGCCAGCATGGGCACCCCCTCTGGGGCCAACGTCCTGACTTTC. Translating it yields CASMGTPSGANVLTF.